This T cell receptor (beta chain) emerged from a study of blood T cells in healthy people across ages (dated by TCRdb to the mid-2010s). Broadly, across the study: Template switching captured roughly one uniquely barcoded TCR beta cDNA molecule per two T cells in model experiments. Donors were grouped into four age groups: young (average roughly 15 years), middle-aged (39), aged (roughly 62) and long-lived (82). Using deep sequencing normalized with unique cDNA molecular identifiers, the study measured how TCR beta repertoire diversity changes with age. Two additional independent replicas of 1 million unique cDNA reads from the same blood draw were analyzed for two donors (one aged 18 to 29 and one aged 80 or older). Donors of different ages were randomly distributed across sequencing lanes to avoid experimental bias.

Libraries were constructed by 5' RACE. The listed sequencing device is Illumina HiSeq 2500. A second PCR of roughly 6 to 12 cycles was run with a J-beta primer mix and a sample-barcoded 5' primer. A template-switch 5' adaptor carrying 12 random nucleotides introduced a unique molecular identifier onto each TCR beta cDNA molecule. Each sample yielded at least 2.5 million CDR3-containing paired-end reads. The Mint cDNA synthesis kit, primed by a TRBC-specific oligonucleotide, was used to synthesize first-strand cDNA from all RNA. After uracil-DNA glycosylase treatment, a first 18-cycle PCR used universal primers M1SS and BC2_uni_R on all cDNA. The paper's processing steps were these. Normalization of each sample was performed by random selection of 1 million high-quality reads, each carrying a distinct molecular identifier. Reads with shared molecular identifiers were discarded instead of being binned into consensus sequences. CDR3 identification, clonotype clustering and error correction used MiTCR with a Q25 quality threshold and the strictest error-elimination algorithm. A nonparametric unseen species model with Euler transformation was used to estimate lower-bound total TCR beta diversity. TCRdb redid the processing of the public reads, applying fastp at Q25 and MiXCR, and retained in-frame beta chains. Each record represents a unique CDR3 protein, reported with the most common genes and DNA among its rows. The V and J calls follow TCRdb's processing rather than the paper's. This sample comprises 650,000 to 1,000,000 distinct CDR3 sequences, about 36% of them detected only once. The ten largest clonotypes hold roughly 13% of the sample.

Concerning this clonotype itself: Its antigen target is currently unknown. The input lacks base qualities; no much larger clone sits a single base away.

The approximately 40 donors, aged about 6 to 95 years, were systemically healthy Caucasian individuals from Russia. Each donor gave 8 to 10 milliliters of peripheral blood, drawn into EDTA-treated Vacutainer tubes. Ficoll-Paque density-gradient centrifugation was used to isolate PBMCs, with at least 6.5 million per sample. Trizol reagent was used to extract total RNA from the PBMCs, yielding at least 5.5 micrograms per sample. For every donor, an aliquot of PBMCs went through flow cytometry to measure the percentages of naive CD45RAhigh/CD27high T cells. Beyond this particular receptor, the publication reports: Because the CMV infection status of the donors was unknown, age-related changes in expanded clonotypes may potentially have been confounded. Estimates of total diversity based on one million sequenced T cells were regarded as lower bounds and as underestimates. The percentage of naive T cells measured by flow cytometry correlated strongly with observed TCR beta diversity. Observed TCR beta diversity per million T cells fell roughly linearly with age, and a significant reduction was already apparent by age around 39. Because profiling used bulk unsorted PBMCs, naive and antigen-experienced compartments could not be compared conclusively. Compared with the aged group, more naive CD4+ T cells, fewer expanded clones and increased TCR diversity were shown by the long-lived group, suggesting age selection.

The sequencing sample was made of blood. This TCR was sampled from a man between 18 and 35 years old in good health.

CDR3 loop: CASSLEVKQEGYEQYF. In nucleotide form, the sequence is TGTGCCAGCAGCTTAGAGGTTAAACAGGAGGGCTACGAGCAGTACTTC. The chain is encoded by TRBV7-9 joined to TRBJ2-7; perhaps TRBD2 is the D gene, with 6 bases matching. The CDR3, from cysteine to phenylalanine, totals 16 residues. Kept here is only the CDR3 DNA, which spans 48 bases and is read in frame from base 1. CDR1 and CDR2 are read off the germline V gene (reference sequence) as SEHNR and FQNEAQ. Trimming removed 1 base from V and 3 bases from J, leaving 16 bases between the germline ends.